The 4 T cell receptor beta chains given below trace back to one sample, sequenced in a study of T cells in Graves' hyperthyroidism and ophthalmopathy (dated by TCRdb to between 2018 and 2020). Library generation was performed with multiplex PCR. These reads were obtained on an Illumina HiSeq 2000. The TCR beta CDR3 regions were amplified from the RNA transcripts. The TCR CDR3 was subjected to a first round of RT-PCR using the HTBI primer set and the Qiagen OneStep RT-PCR kit. The raw public reads went through TCRdb reprocessing: fastp at Q25, MiXCR clone calling, in-frame beta chains kept. Duplicate CDR3 protein sequences are folded into a single record with the most common DNA and genes. This sample lists around 530,000 distinct CDR3 sequences; about a sixth were detected once. Around 17% of the sample lies in the top ten. Specimen: blood. The receptors shown here come from a woman aged 18-35 years with Graves' ophthalmopathy.

This clonotype was detected only a few times. The genes are TRBV28 and TRBJ2-7; no clear D gene. Germline V lookup: CDR1 MDHEN, CDR2 SYDVKM. Between the trimmed V and J ends, which lost 3 bases and 3 bases, there was a span of 6 bases. This CDR3 region has 12 residues. The CDR3 protein is CASSFQNYEQYF. DNA of the CDR3: TGTGCCAGCAGTTTTCAAAACTACGAGCAGTACTTC.

This clonotype came up many times. This chain links TRBV7-9 with TRBJ2-1; 12 nucleotides match TRBD2. The CDR3 is made up of 16 amino acids. Germline CDR1 SEHNR, CDR2 FQNEAQ (reference sequence). The V gene end was trimmed by 2 bases and the J gene end by 4 bases; junction bases not matched to a gene: 3. CDR3 protein: CASSLLAGGQYNEQFF. CDR3 sequence (DNA): TGTGCCAGCAGCTTACTAGCGGGGGGGCAGTACAATGAGCAGTTCTTC.

This clonotype was seen repeatedly, ten times or more. The chain employs TRBV13 and TRBJ2-7; the D gene could be TRBD1 or TRBD2 (6 bases each). V was pared by 1 base and J by 6 bases, with 16 bases between. Looked up from germline, CDR1 is PRHDT and CDR2 is FYEKMQ (reference sequence). CDR3 length: 15 residues. CDR3 bases: TGTGCCAGCAGCTTAGAGTCCACGGGGGCCCTCGAGCAGTACTTC. Residues: CASSLESTGALEQYF.

The chain links TRBV5-8 to TRBJ1-2; D is possibly TRBD1 (5 bases). The CDR3 extends over 13 amino acids. Per the germline V gene, CDR1 is SGHTS and CDR2 is YDEGEE. Trimming stripped 4 bases from V and 7 bases from J, with 14 bases between. The CDR3, as DNA: TGTGCCAGCAGCGCTCGGGGGACGGGTGGCTACACCTTC. Encoded protein: CASSARGTGGYTF.